The source of this T cell receptor (beta chain) is a study of shared clonotypes between healthy human individuals. General study findings and limits: How much donors shared clonotypes was expected to be affected by sequencing depth. Represented genetic and exposure-history diversity was restricted by having few donors.

The data were produced by immunoSEQ multiplex PCR, yet TCRdb's version contains in-frame clones alone and is incomplete. Among some 2,400,000 clones listed, about 94% were seen once. The CDR3 spans 15 residues. The trim removed 5 bases at V and 3 bases at J, leaving 4 bases unmatched. Germline V lookup: CDR1 MNHEY, CDR2 SVGAGI. With regard to this clone: The antigen is undetermined.

The sequencing input was naive CD4+ T cells sorted from blood. Subset of the sample: CD45RA+ positively selected. The source is a man between 18 and 35 years old in good health. The V call is TRBV6-5, the J call TRBJ2-3; 11 nucleotides match TRBD2. The DNA of the CDR3 is TGTGCCAGCAGTCTTACTAGCGGGAGAACAGATACGCAGTATTTT. As protein: CASSLTSGRTDTQYF.